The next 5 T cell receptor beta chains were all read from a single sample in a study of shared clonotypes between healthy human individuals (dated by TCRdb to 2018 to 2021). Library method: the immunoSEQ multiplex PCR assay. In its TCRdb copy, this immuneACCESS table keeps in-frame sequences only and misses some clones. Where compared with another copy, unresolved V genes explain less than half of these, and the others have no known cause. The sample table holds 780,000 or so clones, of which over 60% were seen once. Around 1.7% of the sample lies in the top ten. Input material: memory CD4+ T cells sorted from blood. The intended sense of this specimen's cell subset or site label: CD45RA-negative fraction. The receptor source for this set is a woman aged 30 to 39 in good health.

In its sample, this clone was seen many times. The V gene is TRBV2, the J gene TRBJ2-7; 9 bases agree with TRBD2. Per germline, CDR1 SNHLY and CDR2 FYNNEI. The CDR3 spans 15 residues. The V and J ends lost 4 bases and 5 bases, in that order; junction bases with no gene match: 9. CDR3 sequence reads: CASSVLTSGGDEQYF. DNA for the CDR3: TGTGCCAGCAGTGTCCTGACTAGCGGTGGAGACGAGCAGTACTTC.

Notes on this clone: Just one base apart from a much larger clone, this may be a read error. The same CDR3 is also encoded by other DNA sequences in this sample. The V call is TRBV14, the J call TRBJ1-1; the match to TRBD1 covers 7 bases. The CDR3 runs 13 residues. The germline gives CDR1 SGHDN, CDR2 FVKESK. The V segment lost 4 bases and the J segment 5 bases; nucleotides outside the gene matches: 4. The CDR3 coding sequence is TGTGCCAGCAGCCGACAGGGAGATACTGAAGCTTTCTTT. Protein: CASSRQGDTEAFF.

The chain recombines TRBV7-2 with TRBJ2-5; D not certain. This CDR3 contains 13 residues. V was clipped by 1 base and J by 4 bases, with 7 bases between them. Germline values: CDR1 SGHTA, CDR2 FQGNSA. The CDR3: CASSLGSTETQYF. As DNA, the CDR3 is TGTGCCAGCAGCTTAGGCTCTACAGAGACCCAGTACTTC.

The CDR3 protein is CASSPRTYTDTQYF. The CDR3 nucleotides read TGTGCCAGCAGTCCGCGGACATACACAGATACGCAGTATTTT. The V and J genes are TRBV27 and TRBJ2-3; D possibly corresponds to TRBD1 (5 bases). Trimming removed 5 bases from V and 2 bases from J, with 11 bases in between. The germline CDR1 and CDR2 sequences are MNHEY and SMNVEV (reference sequence). This CDR3 contains 14 residues.

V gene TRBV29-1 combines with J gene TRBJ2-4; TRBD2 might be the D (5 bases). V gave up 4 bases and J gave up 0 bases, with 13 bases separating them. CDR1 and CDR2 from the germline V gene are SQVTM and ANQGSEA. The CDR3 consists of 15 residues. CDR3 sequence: CSVVWFAGAKNIQYF. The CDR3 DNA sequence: TGCAGCGTTGTCTGGTTCGCGGGAGCCAAAAACATTCAGTACTTC.